This paragraph covers one TCR beta chain sequence. Antigen: not known. The data derive from a study of T cell responses to AZD1222 COVID-19 vaccine. Study overall: Second doses that came at about 4 or about 12 weeks were put together. Points from the study as a whole: Clonal diversity may have been underestimated, and the donors were mostly white British, with more females than males. Reports indicate that nearly half of spike-specific TCRs are directed at unmutated variant regions. All repertoire sampling was performed exclusively after the peak T cell response.

Profiled with immunoSEQ multiplex PCR; TCRdb holds only in-frame clones, not every one. Among about 92,000 clones listed, 88% were seen once. Sequenced material: peripheral blood, taken on day 0 of AZD1222 vaccination. This clonotype originated in an adult in good health.

The CDR3 sequence is CASSTRGQGVSGELFF. The CDR3 DNA reads TGTGCCAGCAGTACTAGAGGACAGGGGGTATCCGGGGAGCTGTTTTTT. This rearrangement joins TRBV27 to TRBJ2-2, with TRBD1 matching over 10 bases. Germline CDR1 reads MNHEY; CDR2 reads SMNVEV (reference sequence). This CDR3 has 16 residues. V lost 5 bases and J lost 6; bases outside the gene matches: 9.